This T cell receptor (beta chain) was recorded in a study of T cells after yellow fever vaccination (dated by TCRdb to about 2019). Study-level background: The SMART-Seq v4 Ultra Low Input RNA kit was used to prepare libraries from fractions with low cell numbers. Bulk TCR alpha and beta repertoires were sequenced longitudinally to track T-cell clones before and after primary and booster YFV17D yellow fever vaccination. The cohort comprised two healthy male donors, one aged 18 to 29 and one aged 30 to 40 years. Blood samples were taken at several timepoints before and after primary and secondary immunization, and bulk PBMC replicates and cell subsets were isolated.

Sample treatment or condition, as interpreted from the label and publication: live attenuated yellow fever vaccine strain. PBMCs were isolated from peripheral blood using a standard Ficoll-Paque protocol. CD4 and CD8 T-cell fractions were isolated with Dynabeads CD4 and CD8 positive selection kits. TriZol was used to extract RNA from bulk PBMCs, from CD4 and CD8 fractions, and from dextramer-positive and dextramer-negative fractions. What the study reported, not specific to this receptor: A small fraction of clonotypes appeared in both the CD4 and CD8 compartments, likely as a result of convergent recombination. Because only a couple of donors were included in the study, the extent to which the findings can be generalized is limited. Compared with the primary T-cell response, the secondary T-cell response was weaker but faster, peaking on day 5 rather than day 15. Most clones expanded after primary vaccination (around 97% of CD4 and 88% of CD8) were re-detected after the booster, suggesting that broad memory maintenance occurred. Computational filtering was required because FACS-sorted repertoires could contain abundant contaminating clonotypes from the bulk population.

This sample was sequenced with an Illumina NovaSeq 6000. TCR cDNA was synthesized by 5'RACE template switching, which introduced a universal primer site and unique molecular identifiers. Priming of cDNA synthesis was performed from both the TCR alpha and TCR beta constant segments. Two PCR steps were used to amplify libraries, with sample barcodes and sequencing adapters being added in the second step. Sequencing of libraries was performed on Illumina HiSeq 2500 (2x100 bp) or NovaSeq (2x150 bp). In the source study's methods: MIGEC handled demultiplexing of reads and collapsing into UMI consensus sequences, while MiXCR performed V(D)J alignment. Vaccine-responding clonotypes were identified with edgeR using replicate PBMC samples, with FDR below 0.01 and a log2 fold change above 5 up to day 15 being required. Each bulk clonotype received a CD4 or CD8 identity based on whether the sequenced CD4 or CD8 repertoire contained that clonotype at higher abundance. The public sequencing data were trimmed at Q25 with fastp and processed into clonotypes with MiXCR by TCRdb, which kept only in-frame beta chains. Merged by CDR3 protein, the rows form single entries marked with the most common genes and DNA. TCRdb, rather than the study authors, made the V and J calls. This sample lists under 200,000 distinct CDR3 sequences; approximately 10% were detected once. 30% to 45% of the sample rests with the top ten.

Comment on this clonotype: Which antigen it targets is not known. Base qualities were left out, and no much larger clone turns up one base away.

V is pared back by 0 bases and J by 6 bases, with 8 bases lying between the germline termini. Spanning cysteine to phenylalanine, the CDR3 consists of 13 amino acids. The sequence is cut down to CDR3 DNA, 39 bases in frame from base 1. The germline V gene encodes CDR1 MGHRA and CDR2 YSYEKL. The source material was CD8+ T cells sorted from PBMCs, sampled 15 days after the yellow fever booster vaccination. Here the chain combines TRBV4-1 and TRBJ1-1; no D gene call is confident. This TCR came from a man in his late teens or twenties who received the YFV17D yellow fever vaccine. The CDR3 sequence is CASSQEGFSEAFF. The sequenced DNA: TGCGCCAGCAGCCAAGAGGGGTTTTCTGAAGCTTTCTTT.